What follows is one T cell receptor (beta chain) and its context. This record comes from a study of blood T cells in healthy people across ages. Germline values: CDR1 SQVTM, CDR2 ANQGSEA. The CDR3 is 12 amino acids. Trimming took 4 bases from V and 6 from J, leaving 12 bases between them. The authors ran a second PCR of about 7 to 11 cycles using a sample-barcoded 5' primer and a J-beta primer mix. Researchers report that a template-switch adaptor with 12 random nucleotides tagged each cDNA molecule. A single record per CDR3 protein comes from TCRdb applying MiXCR to the 5' RACE reads. Of about 650,000 distinct CDR3 sequences in the sample, about 30% were seen once.

Sequences were obtained from blood. The rearrangement links TRBV29-1 to TRBJ1-2; D might be TRBD1 (6 bases). The receptor was isolated from a woman older than 75 in good health. The CDR3: CSVGYRVDGYTF. The CDR3, as DNA: TGCAGCGTTGGGTACAGGGTGGATGGCTACACCTTC.